The present entry profiles one TCR beta chain with its context. These data originate in a study of T-cell memory formation after mild COVID-19. Germline trimming cut 1 base from V and 6 bases from J; bases unmatched to any gene: 5. The CDR3 consists of 17 residues. Per the germline V gene, CDR1 is LNHNV and CDR2 is YYDKDF (reference sequence). TCRdb called the 5' RACE reads again in MiXCR, with one record for every CDR3 protein. The sample includes about 350,000 distinct CDR3 sequences, roughly 13% of them seen just once. The material sequenced was PBMCs or a T cell subset sorted from them (not recorded which). This chain links TRBV15 with TRBJ2-6; 11 bases align to TRBD1. The source is a man younger than 35 who had mild COVID-19 (a few samples of this study predate the infection). Cell type and time point are not known. The CDR3: CATSRGTGGVVANVLTF. Here the CDR3 DNA reads TGTGCCACCAGCAGAGGGACAGGGGGCGTCGTGGCCAACGTCCTGACTTTC. The entire variable domain, with the rest obtained from reference TRBV15 and TRBJ2-6, is as follows: DAMVIQNPRYQVTQFGKPVTLSCSQTLNHNVMYWYQQKSSQAPKLLFHYYDKDFNNEADTPDNFQSRRPNTSFCFLDIRSPGLGDTAMYLCATSRGTGGVVANVLTFGAGSRLTVL.